This is a list of T cell receptor beta chains from one sample in a study of blood T cell repertoires in COVID-19. Assay: immunoSEQ multiplex PCR; the TCRdb copy retains only in-frame clones and omits some. The data show under 350,000 clones, around 85% seen once. Sequencing was done on a sample of PBMCs or T cells enriched from blood (not recorded which). These receptors all stem from a woman aged 40 to 50 with acute COVID-19. The CDR3 runs from the conserved cysteine through the conserved F or W. A D gene is named only where the DNA matches it firmly. Size values are once, few and many counts, or a class for expanded clones, and some rows have none.

D	V	size	J	CDR3	DNA
.	TRBV6-5	few	TRBJ2-7	CASRKDFYEQYF	TGTGCCAGCAGAAAGGACTTTTACGAGCAGTACTTC
.	TRBV6-5	.	TRBJ1-6	CASSYGQGGSPLHF	TGTGCCAGCAGTTATGGGCAAGGGGGTTCACCCCTCCACTTT
.	TRBV5-8	.	TRBJ1-1	CASSLARVAGQVGATEAFF	TGTGCCAGCAGCTTGGCTCGGGTGGCAGGGCAGGTCGGAGCCACTGAAGCTTTCTTT
.	TRBV7-9	once	TRBJ2-1	CASSPRGGPNEQFF	TGTGCCAGCAGCCCTCGCGGGGGCCCGAATGAGCAGTTCTTC
TRBD2	TRBV23-1	.	TRBJ2-7	CASSKRESSYEQYF	TGCGCCAGCAGTAAGCGGGAGAGCTCCTACGAGCAGTACTTC
TRBD1	TRBV6-5	.	TRBJ2-7	CASSLGQGYEQYF	TGTGCCAGCAGCTTAGGACAGGGGTACGAGCAGTACTTC
TRBD1	TRBV5-4	.	TRBJ2-1	CASSPGQGYNEQFF	TGTGCCAGCAGTCCGGGACAGGGGTACAATGAGCAGTTCTTC
TRBD2	TRBV7-2	once	TRBJ2-5	CASSFRPPKAGGPETQYF	TGTGCCAGCAGCTTCAGGCCCCCTAAGGCGGGAGGGCCGGAGACCCAGTACTTC
TRBD1	TRBV4-1	few	TRBJ2-1	CASSQTGQGWNEQFF	TGCGCCAGCAGCCAAACTGGACAGGGGTGGAATGAGCAGTTCTTC
.	TRBV6-5	.	TRBJ2-5	CASTNLKTQYF	TGTGCCAGCACCAACTTGAAGACCCAGTACTTC
.	TRBV12-3/TRBV12-4	.	TRBJ1-1	CASSPLGLPRAFF	TGTGCCAGCAGTCCCCTGGGCCTGCCCAGGGCTTTCTTT
TRBD1	TRBV10-3	.	TRBJ2-3	CAISTGQITDTQYF	TGTGCCATCAGTACGGGACAGATCACAGATACGCAGTATTTT
TRBD1	TRBV4-1	once	TRBJ1-1	CASSQDRQGRTEAFF	TGCGCCAGCAGCCAGGATCGACAGGGACGAACTGAAGCTTTCTTT
.	TRBV19	.	TRBJ1-4	CASTRLLSNEKLFF	TGTGCCAGTACCCGCCTATTATCTAATGAAAAACTGTTTTTT
TRBD1	TRBV14	once	TRBJ1-2	CASSRTGTGRNYGYTF	TGTGCCAGCAGCCGAACTGGGACAGGGAGAAACTATGGCTACACCTTC
TRBD2	TRBV7-9	.	TRBJ2-1	CASSLGGSPINEQFF	TGTGCCAGCAGCTTAGGCGGGAGTCCCATCAATGAGCAGTTCTTC
.	TRBV13	.	TRBJ1-3	CASSLVAGESGNTIYF	TGTGCCAGCAGCTTAGTGGCAGGGGAGAGCGGAAACACCATATATTTT
TRBD2	TRBV4-3	.	TRBJ2-5	CASSQAAGGRETQYF	TGCGCCAGCAGCCAAGCAGCGGGGGGGCGAGAGACCCAGTACTTC
.	TRBV19	.	TRBJ1-2	CASRVGGVDPGYTF	TGTGCCAGTAGAGTAGGAGGGGTCGATCCTGGCTACACCTTC
.	TRBV5-1	.	TRBJ2-7	CASLSGGEQYF	TGCGCCAGCCTATCCGGGGGCGAGCAGTACTTC
TRBD2	TRBV24-1	once	TRBJ2-1	CATSDPGLAAHNEQFF	TGTGCCACCAGTGACCCGGGACTAGCTGCCCACAATGAGCAGTTCTTC
.	TRBV11-2	.	TRBJ2-6	CASSLQHSLSVSGANVLTF	TGTGCCAGCAGCTTACAACACAGCCTATCCGTCTCTGGGGCCAACGTCCTGACTTTC
.	TRBV9	.	TRBJ2-5	CASSVGGGHFQETQYF	TGTGCCAGCAGCGTGGGAGGGGGACATTTCCAAGAGACCCAGTACTTC
.	TRBV7-2	.	TRBJ1-3	CASRSAGNTIYF	TGTGCCAGCAGATCGGCTGGAAACACCATATATTTT
.	TRBV7-2	few	TRBJ1-2	CASSLGSPGTHYGYTF	TGTGCCAGCAGCTTGGGAAGCCCCGGGACTCACTATGGCTACACCTTC
TRBD2	TRBV4-2	.	TRBJ2-3	CASSQDWFGGTIF	TGTGCCAGCAGCCAAGATTGGTTCGGCGGGACTATCTTT
.	TRBV19	.	TRBJ2-1	CASSTGGPRSNEQFF	TGTGCCAGTAGTACCGGGGGGCCGAGGAGTAATGAGCAGTTCTTC
.	TRBV24-1	few	TRBJ1-2	CATSGSDSRGGYTF	TGTGCCACCAGTGGGTCAGACAGCAGGGGCGGCTACACCTTC
.	TRBV19	.	TRBJ2-4	CASSNPGEKNIQYF	TGTGCCAGTAGTAACCCGGGAGAGAAAAACATTCAGTACTTC
.	TRBV3-1/TRBV3-2	.	TRBJ2-2	CASSRGGANTGELFF	TGTGCCAGCAGCCGCGGGGGCGCGAACACCGGGGAGCTGTTTTTT
TRBD1	TRBV5-4	few	TRBJ1-1	CASSRTGFNTEAFF	TGTGCCAGCAGCCGGACAGGGTTTAACACTGAAGCTTTCTTT
.	TRBV4-3	.	TRBJ2-3	CASSSGQGWMGTDTQYF	TGCGCCAGCAGCTCGGGCCAGGGGTGGATGGGCACAGATACGCAGTATTTT
.	TRBV21-1	.	TRBJ2-7	CASSNPKGKPYEQYF	TGTGCCAGCAGCAACCCTAAGGGGAAACCCTACGAGCAGTACTTC
TRBD1	TRBV24-1	once	TRBJ2-7	CATSDPDRAYEQYF	TGTGCCACCAGTGACCCTGACAGGGCCTACGAGCAGTACTTC
.	TRBV6-5	.	TRBJ1-5	CASSSRDQPQHF	TGTGCCAGCAGCTCACGGGATCAGCCCCAGCATTTT
.	TRBV11-2	.	TRBJ1-2	CASSLDPRQAHYGYTF	TGTGCCAGCAGCTTAGATCCCAGACAGGCCCACTATGGCTACACCTTC
.	TRBV7-8	.	TRBJ2-3	CASSPGGGDTQYF	TGTGCCAGCAGCCCGGGGGGCGGAGATACGCAGTATTTT
.	TRBV5-4	.	TRBJ1-2	CASSLAGGNGYTF	TGTGCCAGCAGCTTGGCCGGGGGTAATGGCTACACCTTC
.	TRBV6-5	.	TRBJ1-6	CASRVETGSPLHF	TGTGCCAGCAGAGTGGAGACTGGTTCACCCCTCCACTTT
TRBD1	TRBV5-4	.	TRBJ2-3	CASSPETDRGTDTQYF	TGTGCCAGCAGCCCCGAAACGGACAGGGGGACAGATACGCAGTATTTT
TRBD2	TRBV29-1	.	TRBJ2-2	CSVGTSGGAYSGELFF	TGCAGCGTGGGGACTAGCGGGGGGGCCTATAGCGGGGAGCTGTTTTTT
TRBD2	TRBV27	.	TRBJ2-1	CASQTLAGAPNEQFF	TGTGCCAGCCAAACACTAGCGGGAGCACCGAATGAGCAGTTCTTC
.	TRBV18	.	TRBJ2-3	CASSPLSQTQYF	TGTGCCAGCTCACCCCTTAGCCAGACGCAGTATTTT
.	TRBV6-5	few	TRBJ2-3	CASTRVQFADTQYF	TGTGCCAGTACCAGGGTGCAATTCGCAGATACGCAGTATTTT
.	TRBV27	.	TRBJ1-6	CASGDSGNLPLHF	TGTGCCAGCGGCGACAGTGGGAATCTCCCCCTCCACTTT
TRBD1	TRBV7-8	.	TRBJ1-1	CASSVGTGTPEAFF	TGTGCCAGCAGCGTGGGGACAGGGACCCCTGAAGCTTTCTTT